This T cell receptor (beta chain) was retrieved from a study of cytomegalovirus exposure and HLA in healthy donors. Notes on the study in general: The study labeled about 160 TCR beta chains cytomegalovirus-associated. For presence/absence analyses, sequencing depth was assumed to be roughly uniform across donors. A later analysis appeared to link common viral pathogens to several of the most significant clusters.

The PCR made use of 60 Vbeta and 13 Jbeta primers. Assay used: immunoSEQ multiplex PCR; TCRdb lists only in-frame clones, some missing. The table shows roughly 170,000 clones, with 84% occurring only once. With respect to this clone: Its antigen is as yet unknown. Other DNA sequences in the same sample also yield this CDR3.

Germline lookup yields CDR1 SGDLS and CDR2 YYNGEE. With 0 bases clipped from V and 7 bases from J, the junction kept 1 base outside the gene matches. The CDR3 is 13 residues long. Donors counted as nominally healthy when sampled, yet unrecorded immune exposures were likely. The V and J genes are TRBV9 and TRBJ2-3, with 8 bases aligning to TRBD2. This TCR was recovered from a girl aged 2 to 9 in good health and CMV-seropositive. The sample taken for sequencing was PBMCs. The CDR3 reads CASSVGTSNTQYF. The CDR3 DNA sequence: TGTGCCAGCAGCGTAGGGACTAGCAATACGCAGTATTTT. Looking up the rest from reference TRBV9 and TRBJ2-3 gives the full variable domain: DSGVTQTPKHLITATGQRVTLRCSPRSGDLSVYWYQQSLDQGLQFLIQYYNGEERAKGNILERFSAQQFPDLHSELNLSSLELGDSALYFCASSVGTSNTQYFGPGTRLTVL.